This T cell receptor (beta chain) comes out of a study of shared clonotypes between healthy human individuals. For the study at large: With ages of 18 to 49, the donors were two women and a few men.

Germline CDR1 and CDR2: PRHDT and FYEKMQ (reference sequence). The CDR3 contains 19 residues. V lost 4 bases and J lost 0; bases outside the gene matches: 12. Profiled with immunoSEQ multiplex PCR; TCRdb holds only in-frame clones, not every one. This table has about 2.4 million clones, 93% appearing once. V and J are TRBV13 and TRBJ2-2; 9 bases agree with TRBD2. Sequenced material: naive CD4+ T cells from PBMCs. Subset specified: CD45RA+ positively selected. The receptor was isolated from a man aged 18 to 29 in good health. Some clones in this sample may be carry-over from other donors' samples. The CDR3 nucleotides read TGTGCCAGCAGCTCAAGCGGGAGGCTCTCGTCCGCGAACACCGGGGAGCTGTTTTTT. This sequence encodes CASSSSGRLSSANTGELFF. The full variable domain, rest sourced from reference TRBV13 and TRBJ2-2, is AAGVIQSPRHLIKEKRETATLKCYPIPRHDTVYWYQQGPGQDPQFLISFYEKMQSDKGSIPDRFSAQQFSDYHSELNMSSLELGDSALYFCASSSSGRLSSANTGELFFGEGSRLTVL.